This T cell receptor (beta chain) was retrieved from a study of blood T cells in healthy people across ages. The second PCR ran about 6 to 12 cycles with a sample-barcoded 5' primer and J-beta primers. TCRdb re-derived calls from the 5' RACE reads in MiXCR, one entry per CDR3 protein. Among about 1.5 million distinct CDR3 sequences listed, roughly 45% were seen once. Looked up from germline, CDR1 is MNHEY and CDR2 is SVGAGI. V was clipped by 5 bases and J by 5 bases; unmatched bases: 11. This CDR3 is 15 amino acids long. The rearrangement uses TRBV6-5 and TRBJ2-5; 7 bases map to TRBD1. This receptor was obtained from a woman between 18 and 30 years old in good health. The specimen sequenced was blood. The CDR3 DNA reads TGTGCCAGCAGTCCTGACAACGACAGGGAGGAGACCCAGTACTTC. It yields the protein CASSPDNDREETQYF.